One sample yielded the 19 T cell receptor beta chains listed below, sequenced in a study of OX40 agonist ivuxolimab in advanced cancers. The assay was immunoSEQ multiplex PCR, and TCRdb's table has in-frame clones only and misses some. Of nearly 90,000 clones detected, around 87% appear once; the ten largest clones hold around 1.5%. The sequenced sample was CD4+ or CD8+ T cells sorted from blood, obtained in a trial of the OX40 agonist ivuxolimab. Source of these receptors: an adult with an advanced solid tumor such as melanoma, head and neck, liver or kidney cancer.

J is TRBJ1-2 and V is TRBV30; D unclear. Germline V gene sequence: CDR1 GTSNPN, CDR2 SVGIG (reference sequence). The CDR3 runs to 14 residues. V was cut by 2 bases and J by 2 bases, with 12 bases left in between. The CDR3 sequence: CAWSREGVNYGYTF. The CDR3, as DNA: TGTGCCTGGAGTCGAGAGGGAGTAAACTATGGCTACACCTTC.

For this clone: The same CDR3 arises from other DNA sequences in this sample as well. V gene TRBV6-5 combines with J gene TRBJ1-1; possible D gene TRBD1, 5 bases. The CDR3 runs to 15 residues. V was cut by 0 bases and J by 2 bases, with 10 bases left in between. CDR1 is MNHEY and CDR2 is SVGAGI in the germline V gene. The CDR3 sequence: CASSYSWQGNTEAFF. The CDR3 DNA reads TGTGCCAGCAGTTACTCGTGGCAGGGAAACACTGAAGCTTTCTTT.

This clone was seen only once. This CDR3 is CASRGGTSESYNEQFF. CDR3 sequence (DNA): TGTGCCAGCAGAGGCGGGACCTCCGAATCCTACAATGAGCAGTTCTTC. This chain joins TRBV7-9 and TRBJ2-1; the D gene is possibly TRBD2 (6 bases). The CDR3 sequence is 16 residues long. CDR1 and CDR2 from the germline V gene are SEHNR and FQNEAQ (reference sequence). Trimming removed 6 bases from V and 1 base from J, with 16 bases in between.

This chain uses TRBV6-5 with TRBJ1-6; 7 nucleotides agree with TRBD1. This CDR3 contains 13 residues. J lost 7 bases, V lost 4 bases, and 1 base had no gene match. Germline CDR1 MNHEY, CDR2 SVGAGI. CDR3 DNA sequence: TGTGCCAGCAGTTGGGACAGAAATTCACCCCTCCACTTT. This translates into CASSWDRNSPLHF.

The rearrangement uses TRBV9 and TRBJ2-5; 7 nucleotides align to TRBD2. Trimming removed 1 base from V and 2 bases from J; junction bases left unmatched: 5. Per germline, CDR1 SGDLS and CDR2 YYNGEE. The CDR3 runs to 15 residues. CDR3 coding DNA: TGTGCCAGCAGCGTAACGAGCGGGGTGCAAGAGACCCAGTACTTC. Protein sequence: CASSVTSGVQETQYF.

This clone was picked up a small number of times. V usage is TRBV30 and J usage is TRBJ1-1; 7 nucleotides align to TRBD1. The CDR3 consists of 12 residues. CDR1 is GTSNPN, CDR2 SVGIG, per germline (reference sequence). V shed 0 bases and J 8 bases; nucleotides not matched to a gene: 3. This CDR3 reads CAWSVSGGEAFF. As DNA, the CDR3 is TGTGCCTGGAGTGTATCAGGGGGGGAAGCTTTCTTT.

The chain recombines TRBV5-4 with TRBJ2-7; D perhaps matches TRBD1 (5 bases). This CDR3 spans 15 amino acids. V lost 0 bases and J 4 bases, leaving 14 bases between the germline ends. The V gene's germline CDR1 is SGHNT and CDR2 YYREEE (reference sequence). CDR3 bases: TGTGCCAGCAGCTTGGGCACGTTGGGGCAATACGAGCAGTACTTC. Translation: CASSLGTLGQYEQYF.

J is TRBJ2-6 and V is TRBV7-8; no clear D gene. The CDR3 extends over 15 amino acids. The germline CDR1 and CDR2 sequences are SGHVS and FQNEAQ. V was pared by 5 bases and J by 0 bases, with 8 bases between. In DNA form, the CDR3 reads TGTGCCAGCAGCCCTACAGTCTCTGGGGCCAACGTCCTGACTTTC. Translated, it gives CASSPTVSGANVLTF. The whole variable domain, remainder taken from reference TRBV7-8 and TRBJ2-6, is GAGVSQSPRYKVAKRGQDVALRCDPISGHVSLFWYQQALGQGPEFLTYFQNEAQLDKSGLPSDRFFAERPEGSVSTLKIQRTQQEDSAVYLCASSPTVSGANVLTFGAGSRLTVL.

The chain uses TRBV5-6 and TRBJ2-3; a possible D gene is TRBD1 (6 bases). This CDR3 comprises 14 residues. V was shortened by 0 bases and J by 5 bases, with 10 bases between the two germline ends. From germline, CDR1 is SGHDT and CDR2 YYEEEE. CDR3 region: CASSLGQAGDTQYF. The CDR3 DNA follows: TGTGCCAGCAGCTTGGGACAGGCTGGAGATACGCAGTATTTT.

V usage is TRBV11-2 and J usage is TRBJ2-3; 12 nucleotides agree with TRBD2. Looked up from germline, CDR1 is SGHAT and CDR2 is FQNNGV. With V trimmed by 5 bases and J by 5 bases, 8 bases remained unmatched. The CDR3 length is 16 residues. This CDR3 reads CASSVRLAGVGDTQYF. For the CDR3, the DNA is TGTGCCAGCAGCGTCCGACTAGCGGGAGTGGGAGATACGCAGTATTTT. The complete variable domain, with remaining parts taken from reference TRBV11-2 and TRBJ2-3, reads EAGVAQSPRYKIIEKRQSVAFWCNPISGHATLYWYQQILGQGPKLLIQFQNNGVVDDSQLPKDRFSAERLKGVDSTLKIQPAKLEDSAVYLCASSVRLAGVGDTQYFGPGTRLTVL.

The chain uses TRBV27 and TRBJ2-7; weak D call: TRBD1 (7 bases). This CDR3 region has 15 residues. Germline CDR1 and CDR2: MNHEY and SMNVEV (reference sequence). Trimming took off 2 bases at V and 1 base at J, with 12 bases between the two ends. The DNA of the CDR3 is TGTGCCAGCAGTTTAAAGACAGGGAGGTCCTACGAGCAGTACTTC. This codes for CASSLKTGRSYEQYF.

V gene TRBV5-4 combines with J gene TRBJ2-2; TRBD2 matches at 8 bases. J lost 1 base, V lost 0 bases, and 2 bases had no gene match. Germline CDR1 and CDR2: SGHNT and YYREEE (reference sequence). This CDR3 has 16 amino acids. The CDR3 loop reads CASSLVLAGNTGELFF. CDR3 sequence (DNA): TGTGCCAGCAGCTTGGTCCTAGCGGGGAACACCGGGGAGCTGTTTTTT.

The V gene is TRBV5-6, the J gene TRBJ2-5; a weak D match, TRBD1 (5 bases). Trimming removed 0 bases from V and 5 bases from J, with 20 bases in between. Germline V gives CDR1 SGHDT, CDR2 YYEEEE. The CDR3 sequence is 17 residues long. The CDR3 sequence is CASSLASMGKYRETQYF. The CDR3 DNA is TGTGCCAGCAGCTTGGCCTCTATGGGAAAATACAGGGAGACCCAGTACTTC.

The rearrangement joins TRBV29-1 to TRBJ1-2; a possible D gene is TRBD1 (5 bases). The CDR3 consists of 13 residues. V was pared by 4 bases and J by 2 bases, with 11 bases between. Germline V lookup: CDR1 SQVTM, CDR2 ANQGSEA. CDR3 bases: TGCAGCGTTGTATGGGGGGGGAACTATGGCTACACCTTC. It codes for CSVVWGGNYGYTF.

The chain links TRBV5-1 to TRBJ2-3, with 8 positions matching TRBD2. The trim removed 9 bases at V and 2 bases at J, leaving 11 bases unmatched. Per the germline V gene, CDR1 is SGHRS and CDR2 is YFSETQ. The CDR3 consists of 15 residues. The CDR3 bases are TGCGCCACCGGAACCGGGACTAGGGACACAGATACGCAGTATTTT. Residues: CATGTGTRDTDTQYF. The full variable domain, its missing parts supplied by reference TRBV5-1 and TRBJ2-3, is KAGVTQTPRYLIKTRGQQVTLSCSPISGHRSVSWYQQTPGQGLQFLFEYFSETQRNKGNFPGRFSGRQFSNSRSEMNVSTLELGDSALYLCATGTGTRDTDTQYFGPGTRLTVL.

Here the CDR3 DNA reads TGTGCCAGTATTCCCTCGGACAGGTTTAACTCTGGAAACACCATATATTTT. This sequence encodes CASIPSDRFNSGNTIYF. The chain is built from TRBV19 and TRBJ1-3; 7 nucleotides agree with TRBD1. CDR1 and CDR2 (germline): LNHDA, SQIVND (reference sequence). The length of the CDR3 is 17 residues. J was trimmed by 0 bases and V by 7 bases; bases with no gene match: 12.

The chain has TRBV11-3 and TRBJ2-2, with D unresolved. Germline V gives CDR1 SGHNT, CDR2 YENEEA. This CDR3 comprises 13 residues. Trimming pared 5 bases from V and 4 bases from J, leaving 8 bases between. CDR3 loop: CASSRESTGELFF. The CDR3 DNA reads TGTGCCAGCAGCCGTGAGAGCACCGGGGAGCTGTTTTTT.

V is TRBV6-1 and J is TRBJ1-1; a weak D match, TRBD1 (5 bases). CDR1 is MNHNS, CDR2 SASEGT, per germline. The CDR3 loop spans 13 amino acids. The V and J ends lost 10 bases and 5 bases respectively, with 17 bases between them. The CDR3 spells CATTREGRTEAFF. The CDR3 DNA sequence: TGTGCCACAACCCGGGAGGGGAGAACTGAAGCTTTCTTT.

Concerning this clone: A junction boundary mismatches the germline segment, possibly from a read error. The chain joins TRBV7-7 to TRBJ2-2; D possibly corresponds to TRBD2 (5 bases). The CDR3 runs 15 residues. Germline loops: CDR1 SSHAT, CDR2 FNYEAQ (reference sequence). The DNA for the CDR3 is TGTGCTAGCAGCCCCCGGGCGGGGAACACCGGGGAGCTGTTTTTT. It translates to CASSPRAGNTGELFF.